The sample holds one count of the clone carrying this T cell receptor (beta chain). This sample stems from a study of blood T cell repertoires in COVID-19. Profiling relied on immunoSEQ multiplex PCR, and the TCRdb table lists in-frame clones only, not all of them. The repertoire holds a few hundred thousand clones, 85% seen once, with around 3.4% in the top ten. The CDR3 sequence is 16 residues long. Trimming left V 0 bases short and J 2 bases short, with 13 bases between. Germline V gives CDR1 MNHEY, CDR2 SVGAGI. This TCR derives from a young woman with acute or convalescent COVID-19. The material sequenced was peripheral blood. The rearrangement joins TRBV6-5 to TRBJ1-1; D is possibly TRBD1 (6 bases). CDR3 loop: CASSYSWDTFNTEAFF. DNA of the CDR3: TGTGCCAGCAGTTACTCCTGGGACACCTTTAACACTGAAGCTTTCTTT.